The T cell receptor (beta chain) under discussion was sequenced for a study of cytomegalovirus exposure and HLA in healthy donors. As for the study in general: Later, an analysis reported that the roughly 120 validation repertoires had used the same platform as the approximately 660 first-cohort repertoires.

TCRdb's table, derived via immunoSEQ multiplex PCR, lists solely in-frame clones and lacks some. The sample comprises roughly 200,000 clones, around 81% of which are singletons, and approximately 3% rests with the top ten. A single count supports this clone. These donors were members of the roughly 120-subject validation cohort, a group separate from the roughly 670-subject first cohort. Germline V gene data show CDR1 as SGHTA and CDR2 as FQGTGA. The CDR3 contains 15 residues. With 0 bases removed from V and 0 bases from J, the gap between germline ends came to 6 bases. The chain has TRBV7-3 and TRBJ2-1; tentative D call: TRBD2 (6 bases). Sequenced sample: PBMCs. This TCR was sampled from a woman between 18 and 29 years old in good health and CMV-seropositive. The CDR3: CASSLTGGSYNEQFF. CDR3 DNA: TGTGCCAGCAGCTTAACGGGGGGCTCCTACAATGAGCAGTTCTTC.